The T cell receptor beta chain described here comes from a study of blood T cell repertoires in COVID-19. Study details: The cDNA or gDNA used as material had been derived from T cells, B-cell-depleted T cells, or PBMCs.

Cohorts were assigned according to the clinical history that participants reported. V lost 3 bases and J lost 0; bases outside the gene matches: 5. CDR1 GTSNPN and CDR2 SVGIG come from the germline V gene (reference sequence). The CDR3 runs to 14 residues. Only in-frame clones appear in the TCRdb table, and some are missing; sequencing was by immunoSEQ multiplex PCR. Found here are about 100,000 clones, 80% to 90% of them singletons; the top ten hold roughly 2.6%. The V call is TRBV30, the J call TRBJ2-7; 7 nucleotides agree with TRBD1. The clonotype comes from a woman aged 50 to 60 who had recovered from COVID-19. The sequenced sample consisted of PBMCs or T cells enriched from blood (not recorded which). CDR3 residues: CAWRNRDSSYEQYF. As DNA, the CDR3 is TGTGCCTGGAGGAACCGGGACAGCTCCTACGAGCAGTACTTC.